The entry that follows covers one T cell receptor beta chain sequence. Its specificity is unknown. Assay: immunoSEQ multiplex PCR; the TCRdb copy retains only in-frame clones and omits some. The table has around 100,000 clones, about 87% seen once. The sample comes from a study of T cell responses to AZD1222 COVID-19 vaccine. Turning to the study itself: Recipients boosted at about 4 weeks or about 12 weeks are pooled.

Study observations and caveats: Per reports, nearly half of all spike-specific TCRs target regions that are unmutated in variants. Spike-specific TCR depth and breadth grew after two AZD1222 doses. Clonal diversity was possibly underestimated, and white British individuals and females predominated among donors.

This CDR3 has 16 amino acids. V lost 4 bases and J lost 0, with 13 bases in between. Germline CDR1 SNHLY, CDR2 FYNNEI. The sequences come from peripheral blood, collected on day 0 of AZD1222 vaccination. This chain uses TRBV2 with TRBJ1-3; maybe TRBD1 (6 bases). The sequence derives from an adult in good health. The CDR3, as DNA: TGTGCCAGCAGTGCCACGACAGGATACTCTGGAAACACCATATATTTT. Amino acids: CASSATTGYSGNTIYF.